This T cell receptor beta chain was profiled in a study of T cells in Graves' hyperthyroidism and ophthalmopathy. Amplification of TCR beta CDR3 regions was performed using RNA transcripts as template. A set of HTBI primers served as the primers for a first-round RT-PCR of the TCR CDR3. Each CDR3 protein is one row after TCRdb ran MiXCR on the multiplex PCR reads. The table records about 340,000 distinct CDR3 sequences, over 20% of them present only once. Isolation of PBMCs was performed on approximately 10 ml fresh peripheral blood. Study outcomes and limitations: Stable hyperthyroidism and ophthalmopathy were separated using 13 V-J signatures.

The table lists this clonotype with many counts. The target antigen is unknown. CDR1 and CDR2 from the germline V gene are MDHEN and SYDVKM. CDR3 length equals 14 residues. The germline V and J ends were trimmed by 10 bases and 10 bases, with 20 bases remaining between them. The chain combines TRBV28 with TRBJ1-6, with D maybe TRBD1 (5 bases). Material: blood. This TCR came from a woman aged 50 to 60 with Graves' hyperthyroidism. Written as DNA, the CDR3 is TGTGCCACTGCCACAGTCGGGGGAAGGTCACCCCTCCACTTT. Amino acid sequence: CATATVGGRSPLHF.